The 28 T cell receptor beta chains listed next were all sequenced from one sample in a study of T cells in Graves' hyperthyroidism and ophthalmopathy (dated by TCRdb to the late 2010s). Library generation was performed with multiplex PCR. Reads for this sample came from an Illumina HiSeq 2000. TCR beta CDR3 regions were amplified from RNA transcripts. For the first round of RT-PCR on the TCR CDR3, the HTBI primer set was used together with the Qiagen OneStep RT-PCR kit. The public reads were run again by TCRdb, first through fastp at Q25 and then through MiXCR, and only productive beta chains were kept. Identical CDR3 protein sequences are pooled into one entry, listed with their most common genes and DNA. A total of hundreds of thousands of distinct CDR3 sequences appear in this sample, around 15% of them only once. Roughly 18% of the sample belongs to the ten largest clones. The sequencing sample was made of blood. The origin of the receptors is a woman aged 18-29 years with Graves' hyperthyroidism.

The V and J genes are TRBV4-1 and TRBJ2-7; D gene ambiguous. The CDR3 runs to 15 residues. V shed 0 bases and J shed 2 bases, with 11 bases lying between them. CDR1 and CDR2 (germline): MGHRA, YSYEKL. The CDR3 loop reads CASSQDQWGTYEQYF. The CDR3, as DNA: TGCGCCAGCAGCCAAGATCAGTGGGGTACCTACGAGCAGTACTTC.

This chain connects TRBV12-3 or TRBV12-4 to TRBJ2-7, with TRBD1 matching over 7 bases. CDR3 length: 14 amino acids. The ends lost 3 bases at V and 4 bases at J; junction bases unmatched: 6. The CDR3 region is CASSFADRAYEQYF. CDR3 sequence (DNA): TGTGCCAGCAGTTTTGCCGACAGGGCTTACGAGCAGTACTTC.

This chain's CDR3 is CSGRGRPGVFF. DNA for the CDR3: TGCAGTGGAAGAGGAAGACCGGGGGTGTTTTTT. The chain links TRBV20-1 to TRBJ2-2, with D perhaps TRBD2 (6 bases). The CDR3 is 11 amino acids. The V gene's germline CDR1 is DFQATT and CDR2 SNEGSKA (reference sequence). V lost 7 bases to trimming and J lost 15 bases, with 18 bases between them.

The CDR3 reads CASSGGRLAAYNEQFF. As DNA, the CDR3 is TGCGCCAGCAGTGGGGGTAGGCTAGCGGCCTACAATGAGCAGTTCTTC. This chain links TRBV10-2 with TRBJ2-1, with 7 bases matching TRBD2. Germline loops: CDR1 WSHSY, CDR2 SAAADI. The CDR3 is 16 amino acids. J lost 2 bases, V lost 4 bases, and 8 bases had no gene match.

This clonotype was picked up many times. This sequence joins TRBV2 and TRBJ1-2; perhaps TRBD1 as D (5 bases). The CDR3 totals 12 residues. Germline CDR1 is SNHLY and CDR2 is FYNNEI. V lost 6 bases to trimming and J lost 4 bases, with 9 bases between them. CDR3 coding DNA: TGTGCCAGCAGGACAGCTACCTATGGCTACACCTTC. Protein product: CASRTATYGYTF.

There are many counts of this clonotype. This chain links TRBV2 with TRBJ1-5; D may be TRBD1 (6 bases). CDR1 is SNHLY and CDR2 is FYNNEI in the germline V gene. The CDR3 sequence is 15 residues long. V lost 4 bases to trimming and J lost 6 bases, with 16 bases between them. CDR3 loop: CASSVLQGGRQPQHF. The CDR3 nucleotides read TGTGCCAGCAGTGTTCTACAGGGAGGGCGTCAGCCCCAGCATTTT.

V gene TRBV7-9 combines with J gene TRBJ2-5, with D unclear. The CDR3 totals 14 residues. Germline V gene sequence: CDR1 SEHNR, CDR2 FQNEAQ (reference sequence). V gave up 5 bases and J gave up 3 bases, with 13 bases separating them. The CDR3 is CASSASLGEETQYF. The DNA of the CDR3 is TGTGCCAGCAGCGCCTCCCTTGGGGAAGAGACCCAGTACTTC.

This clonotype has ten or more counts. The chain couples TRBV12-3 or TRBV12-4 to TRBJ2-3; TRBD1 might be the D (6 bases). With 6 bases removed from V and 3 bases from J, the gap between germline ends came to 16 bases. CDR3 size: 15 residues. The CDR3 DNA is TGTGCCAGCAGCGCGAATGACAGGTCGACAGATACGCAGTATTTT. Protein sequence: CASSANDRSTDTQYF.

CDR3 sequence reads: CAISESGDTSLTF. The CDR3 DNA reads as TGTGCCATCAGTGAGTCTGGGGACACTTCGCTTACTTTC. J is TRBJ2-6 and V is TRBV10-3, with a possible D match to TRBD1 (6 bases). CDR1 and CDR2 (germline): ENHRY, SYGVKD. The CDR3 is 13 amino acids. The V end was cut by 0 bases, the J end by 19 bases, with 16 bases between.

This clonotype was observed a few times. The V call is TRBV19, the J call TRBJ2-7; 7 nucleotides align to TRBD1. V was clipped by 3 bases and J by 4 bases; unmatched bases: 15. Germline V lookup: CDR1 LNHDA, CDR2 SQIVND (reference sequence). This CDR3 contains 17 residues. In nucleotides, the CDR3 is TGTGCCAGTAGTATTCGAAGAAAGGGGGCGAGAGGTTACGAGCAGTACTTC. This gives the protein CASSIRRKGARGYEQYF.

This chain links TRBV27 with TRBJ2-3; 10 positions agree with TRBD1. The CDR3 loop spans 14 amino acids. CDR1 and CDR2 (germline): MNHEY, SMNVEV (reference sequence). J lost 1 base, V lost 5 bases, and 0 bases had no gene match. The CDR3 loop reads CASSGQGGTDTQYF. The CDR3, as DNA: TGTGCCAGCAGTGGACAGGGGGGCACAGATACGCAGTATTTT.

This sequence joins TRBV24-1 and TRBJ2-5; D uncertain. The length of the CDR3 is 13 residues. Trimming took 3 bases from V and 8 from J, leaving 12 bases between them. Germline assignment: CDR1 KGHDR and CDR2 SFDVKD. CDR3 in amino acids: CATSDTVLETQYF. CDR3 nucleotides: TGTGCCACCAGTGATACGGTCCTAGAAACCCAGTACTTC.

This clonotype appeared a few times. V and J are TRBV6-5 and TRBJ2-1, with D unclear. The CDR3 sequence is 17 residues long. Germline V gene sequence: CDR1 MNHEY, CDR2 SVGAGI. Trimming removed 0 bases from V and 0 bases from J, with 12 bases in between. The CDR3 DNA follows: TGTGCCAGCAGTTACTCCCCCCGGGCATACTCCTACAATGAGCAGTTCTTC. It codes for CASSYSPRAYSYNEQFF.

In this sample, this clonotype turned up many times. The CDR3 nucleotides read TGCAGTGCTAGAGATCTGGACCGGGACTATGGCTACACCTTC. It encodes CSARDLDRDYGYTF. This chain connects TRBV20-1 to TRBJ1-2; D is uncertain. The germline V gene encodes CDR1 DFQATT and CDR2 SNEGSKA (reference sequence). With 0 bases removed from V and 3 bases from J, the gap between germline ends came to 11 bases. The CDR3 sequence is 14 residues long.

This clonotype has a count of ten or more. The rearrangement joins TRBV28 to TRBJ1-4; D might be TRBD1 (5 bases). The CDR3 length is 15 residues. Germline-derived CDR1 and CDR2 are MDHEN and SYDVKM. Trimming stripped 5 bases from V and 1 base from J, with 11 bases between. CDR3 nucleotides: TGTGCCAGCAGTCCCCTAGGGGAAACTAATGAAAAACTGTTTTTT. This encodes CASSPLGETNEKLFF.

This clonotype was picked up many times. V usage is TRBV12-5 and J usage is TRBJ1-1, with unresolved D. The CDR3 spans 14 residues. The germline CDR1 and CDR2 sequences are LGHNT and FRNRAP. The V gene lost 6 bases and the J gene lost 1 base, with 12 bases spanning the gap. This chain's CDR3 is CASGPAGRNTEAFF. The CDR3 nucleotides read TGTGCTAGTGGCCCCGCAGGCAGGAACACTGAAGCTTTCTTT.

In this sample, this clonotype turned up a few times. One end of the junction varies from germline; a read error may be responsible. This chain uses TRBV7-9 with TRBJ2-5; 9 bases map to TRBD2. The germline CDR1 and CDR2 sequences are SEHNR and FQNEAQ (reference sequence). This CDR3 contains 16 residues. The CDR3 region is CASRTQAGGPQETQYF. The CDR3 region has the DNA TGCGCCAGCAGAACCCAAGCGGGGGGACCCCAAGAGACCCAGTACTTC.

In nucleotides, the CDR3 is TGTGCCAGCAGTGATTCGAGCCTACCTACGGGGACGCGGCATTTT. As protein: CASSDSSLPTGTRHF. The chain combines TRBV6-4 with TRBJ1-5; weak D call: TRBD1 (5 bases). This CDR3 is built from 15 residues. CDR1 and CDR2 (germline): MRHNA, SNTAGT. The germline V and J ends were trimmed by 3 bases and 15 bases, with 24 bases remaining between them.

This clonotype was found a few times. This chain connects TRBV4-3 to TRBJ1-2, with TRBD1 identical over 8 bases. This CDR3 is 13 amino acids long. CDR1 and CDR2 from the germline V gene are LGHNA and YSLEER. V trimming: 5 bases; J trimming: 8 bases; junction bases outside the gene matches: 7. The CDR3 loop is CASSARTGFGYTF. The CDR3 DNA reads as TGCGCCAGCAGCGCCCGGACAGGGTTCGGCTACACCTTC.

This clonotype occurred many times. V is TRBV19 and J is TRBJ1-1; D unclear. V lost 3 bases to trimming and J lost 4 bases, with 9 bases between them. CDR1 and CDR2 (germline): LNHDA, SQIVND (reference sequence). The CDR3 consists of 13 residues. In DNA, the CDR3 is TGTGCCAGTAGTATGGAGGGATTCACTGAAGCTTTCTTT. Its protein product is CASSMEGFTEAFF.

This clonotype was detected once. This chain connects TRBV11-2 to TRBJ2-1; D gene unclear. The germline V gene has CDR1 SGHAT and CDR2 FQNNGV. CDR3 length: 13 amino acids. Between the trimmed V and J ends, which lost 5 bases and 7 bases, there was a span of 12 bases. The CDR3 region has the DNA TGTGCCAGCAGCGCGTGGCCTGGAAATGAGCAGTTCTTC. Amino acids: CASSAWPGNEQFF.

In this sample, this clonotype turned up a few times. As DNA, the CDR3 is TGCGCCAGCAGAAGGAATTTGGCACAAGAGACCCAGTACTTC. Its translation: CASRRNLAQETQYF. The chain recombines TRBV5-1 with TRBJ2-5; D gene unclear. V lost 5 bases and J lost 2, with 13 bases in between. The CDR3 is made up of 14 amino acids. Germline lookup yields CDR1 SGHRS and CDR2 YFSETQ.

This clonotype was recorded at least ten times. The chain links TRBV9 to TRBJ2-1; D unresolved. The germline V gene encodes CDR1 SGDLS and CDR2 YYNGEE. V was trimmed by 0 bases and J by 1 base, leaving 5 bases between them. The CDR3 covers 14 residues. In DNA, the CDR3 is TGTGCCAGCAGCGTAGGCGGTTCCTACAATGAGCAGTTCTTC. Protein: CASSVGGSYNEQFF. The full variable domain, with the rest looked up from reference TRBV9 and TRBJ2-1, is DSGVTQTPKHLITATGQRVTLRCSPRSGDLSVYWYQQSLDQGLQFLIQYYNGEERAKGNILERFSAQQFPDLHSELNLSSLELGDSALYFCASSVGGSYNEQFFGPGTRLTVL.

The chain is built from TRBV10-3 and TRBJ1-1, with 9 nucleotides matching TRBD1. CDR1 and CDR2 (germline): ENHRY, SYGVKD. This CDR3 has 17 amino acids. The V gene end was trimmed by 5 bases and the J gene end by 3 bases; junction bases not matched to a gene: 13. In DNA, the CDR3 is TGTGCCATCAGTTCTAGTCCTCCGGGACAGGGTTACACTGAAGCTTTCTTT. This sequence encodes CAISSSPPGQGYTEAFF.

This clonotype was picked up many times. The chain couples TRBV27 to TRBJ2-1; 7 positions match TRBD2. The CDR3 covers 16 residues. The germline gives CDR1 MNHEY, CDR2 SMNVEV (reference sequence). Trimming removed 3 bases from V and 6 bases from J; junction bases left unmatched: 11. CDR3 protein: CASSLNRGTIINEQFF. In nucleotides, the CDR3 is TGTGCCAGCAGTTTGAACCGCGGGACTATTATCAATGAGCAGTTCTTC.

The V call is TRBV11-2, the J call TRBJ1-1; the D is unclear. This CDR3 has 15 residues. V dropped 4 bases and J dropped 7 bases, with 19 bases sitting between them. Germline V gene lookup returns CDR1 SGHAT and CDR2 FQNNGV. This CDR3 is CASSYRAAFSLEAFF. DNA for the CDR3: TGTGCCAGCAGCTACCGGGCCGCCTTTTCCCTTGAAGCTTTCTTT. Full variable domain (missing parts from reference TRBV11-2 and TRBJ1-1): EAGVAQSPRYKIIEKRQSVAFWCNPISGHATLYWYQQILGQGPKLLIQFQNNGVVDDSQLPKDRFSAERLKGVDSTLKIQPAKLEDSAVYLCASSYRAAFSLEAFFGQGTRLTVV.

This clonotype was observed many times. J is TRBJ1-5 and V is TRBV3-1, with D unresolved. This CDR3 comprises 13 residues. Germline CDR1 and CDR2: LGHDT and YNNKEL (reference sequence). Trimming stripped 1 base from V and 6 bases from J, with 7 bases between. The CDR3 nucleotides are TGTGCCAGCAGCCAAGTGTCGAGTCAGCCCCAGCATTTT. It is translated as CASSQVSSQPQHF.

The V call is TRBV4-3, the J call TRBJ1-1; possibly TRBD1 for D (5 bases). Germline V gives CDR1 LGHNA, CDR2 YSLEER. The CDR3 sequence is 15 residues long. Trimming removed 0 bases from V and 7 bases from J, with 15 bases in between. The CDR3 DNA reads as TGCGCCAGCAGCCAAGATAAAGGCTGGGGGGGTGAAGCTTTCTTT. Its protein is CASSQDKGWGGEAFF.